This TCR beta chain is drawn from a study of tumor-infiltrating lymphocytes in primary liver carcinoma. Making TCR beta cDNA involved approximately 520 ng total RNA and a constant-region primer. Nested multiplex PCR, run for three rounds with slightly modified ARM-PCR, yielded TCR beta libraries. The first two PCR rounds used TRBV1-TRBV30 forward primers with a C-beta reverse primer, around 10 cycles each. TCRdb reanalysed the multiplex PCR reads using MiXCR and keeps one entry per CDR3 protein. Among approximately 340,000 distinct CDR3 sequences listed, roughly 61% were seen once. RNA isolated from unsorted whole blood supplied the blood RNA, with germline DNA also extracted. CDR1 is SGHKS, CDR2 YYEKEE, per germline (reference sequence). With 2 bases removed from V and 4 bases from J, the gap between germline ends came to 13 bases. The CDR3 is 14 amino acids.

The sequenced sample consisted of peripheral blood. The chain is built from TRBV5-5 and TRBJ2-7, with D perhaps TRBD2 (5 bases). This TCR was sampled from a man in his forties with primary liver carcinoma and hepatitis B virus infection. CDR3 loop: CASSFWSGKYEQYF. In nucleotides, the CDR3 is TGTGCCAGCAGCTTTTGGTCGGGGAAATACGAGCAGTACTTC.